This TCR beta chain is drawn from a study of blood T cells in healthy people across ages. Findings and limits, study-wide: What prevented conclusive comparison of naive and antigen-experienced cells was that PBMCs were unsorted.

Healthy Russian Caucasian donors spanned ages about 6 to 90 years. With regard to this clonotype: Its target is not known.

CDR1 and CDR2 (germline): SEHNR, FQNEAQ (reference sequence). The junction had 7 bases not matched to a gene; V was cut back by 0 bases and J by 2 bases. The CDR3 is 16 amino acids. Combining a sample-barcoded 5' primer with a J-beta primer mix, a second PCR ran for about 7 to 12 cycles. TCRdb re-analysed the 5' RACE reads in MiXCR, keeping a single row per CDR3 protein. The sample comprises 1.5 million to 1.9 million distinct CDR3 sequences, under 55% of which are singletons, and more than 4% rests with the top ten. The gene calls are TRBV7-9 and TRBJ2-7; TRBD1 matches 7 bases. Sequencing was carried out using blood. The receptor was derived from a woman under 30 in good health. The chain's CDR3 is CASSLAHVQGTYEQYF. The CDR3 nucleotides are TGTGCCAGCAGCTTAGCGCATGTACAGGGGACCTACGAGCAGTACTTC.